These 4 T cell receptor beta chains came from one sample sequenced in a study of regulatory T cells in long-lasting Graves disease (dated by TCRdb to about 2021). The protocol used for the library was multiplex PCR. These reads were obtained on an Illumina HiSeq 4000. CDR3 regions were amplified by Arm-PCR with iRepertoire HTBI primers to construct TCR beta libraries. The public reads were quality trimmed at Q25 with fastp and then assembled into clones with MiXCR by TCRdb, keeping productive beta chains. Each record represents a unique CDR3 protein, reported with the most common genes and DNA among its rows. For this sample the table gives roughly 420,000 distinct CDR3 sequences, of which around 13% were detected only once. Approximately 15% of the sample rests with the top ten. Explained via the paper, the time point label denotes: newly diagnosed GD, antithyroid drugs for less than 3 months. For both TCR sequencing and RNA sequencing, RNA was extracted from PBMCs using TRIzol.

These data also formed part of another study, on T cells in Graves' hyperthyroidism and ophthalmopathy.

The sample was peripheral blood mononuclear cells (PBMCs), taken at new diagnosis, from a patient treated with antithyroid drugs. These receptors originate from a woman aged 45-65 years with Graves disease. Donor details come from another sample of the same person, matched by shared clones.

This clonotype has just a few counts. The gene calls are TRBV12-3 or TRBV12-4 and TRBJ2-7; the D is unclear. The length of the CDR3 is 16 residues. The V end lost 3 bases, the J end lost 0 bases, and 15 bases lay between the germline ends. CDR3 sequence (DNA): TGTGCCAGCAGTTTTAGGTGGGCCTGGGGCTCCTACGAGCAGTACTTC. The encoded protein is CASSFRWAWGSYEQYF.

This clonotype showed up many times. The chain links TRBV7-3 to TRBJ2-1, with 10 bases identical to TRBD2. The CDR3 has 15 residues. The V segment lost 5 bases and the J segment 7 bases; nucleotides outside the gene matches: 8. Germline V gene data show CDR1 as SGHTA and CDR2 as FQGTGA. CDR3 bases: TGTGCCAGCAGCCCTAGCGGGAGACAGGCAAATGAGCAGTTCTTC. Its protein is CASSPSGRQANEQFF. Full variable domain (outside the CDR3, taken from reference TRBV7-3 and TRBJ2-1): GAGVSQTPSNKVTEKGKYVELRCDPISGHTALYWYRQSLGQGPEFLIYFQGTGAADDSGLPNDRFFAVRPEGSVSTLKIQRTERGDSAVYLCASSPSGRQANEQFFGPGTRLTVL.

The V gene is TRBV20-1, the J gene TRBJ2-1, with 11 bases fitting TRBD2. Germline assignment: CDR1 DFQATT and CDR2 SNEGSKA (reference sequence). The CDR3 loop spans 14 amino acids. V lost 5 bases, J lost 7 bases, and 7 bases stayed unmatched. This chain's CDR3 is CSAWASGRPNEQFF. The CDR3 DNA reads as TGCAGTGCTTGGGCTAGCGGGAGGCCGAATGAGCAGTTCTTC.

Ten or more counts support this clonotype. J is TRBJ2-7 and V is TRBV7-3; D possibly uses TRBD1 or TRBD2 (7 bases each). V dropped 6 bases and J dropped 4 bases, with 28 bases sitting between them. The CDR3 extends over 18 amino acids. Per the germline V gene, CDR1 is SGHTA and CDR2 is FQGTGA. The DNA of the CDR3 is TGTGCCAGCAGTTGTCCCCAAAATCCTTCAGGGGGGGAATACGAGCAGTACTTC. Amino acids: CASSCPQNPSGGEYEQYF.